This T cell receptor beta chain emerged from a study of shared clonotypes between healthy human individuals. General study results and limits: Across subsets, estimated richness was generally greater for naive than for memory populations. It was observed that roughly 5.5% of naive CD4 clonotypes were shared across a handful of donors.

All of the donors resided in Nashville, Tennessee, and each was a Caucasian adult. Every subset's genomic DNA went evenly onto several immunoSEQ plates. Libraries were prepared by immunoSEQ multiplex PCR; TCRdb keeps only in-frame clonotypes and omits some of them. The sample yields about 980,000 clones, around 80% seen once. Looked up from germline, CDR1 is SGHTA and CDR2 is FQGNSA. The CDR3 contains 15 residues. V dropped 4 bases and J dropped 2; count of bases not matched to a gene: 7. As regards this clone: The antigen is not known.

This chain links TRBV7-2 with TRBJ2-7; 8 nucleotides line up with TRBD2. This clonotype was sampled from a man aged 18 to 30 in good health. The sample taken for sequencing was memory CD4+ T cells sorted from blood. Subset noted: CD45RA-negative fraction. In DNA form, the CDR3 reads TGTGCCAGCAGCTCTGGGAGCGGGGGAACCTACGAGCAGTACTTC. Its protein product is CASSSGSGGTYEQYF.